This TCR beta chain was sequenced in a study of T cell clones after liver transplantation. Thawed unstimulated PBMCs were FACS-sorted by CD3, CD4 and CD8 into two populations. Using immunoSEQ multiplex PCR, the repertoire was profiled, and TCRdb retains in-frame clones only, with some absent. The repertoire holds approximately 100,000 clones, with more than 75% as singletons. This clone was seen a few times. There are 15 residues in the CDR3. The germline V gene encodes CDR1 LNHDA and CDR2 SQIVND (reference sequence). J gave up 6 bases and V 8 bases, and 12 bases lay outside the gene matches. The sample consisted of CD4+ T cells from blood, taken before liver transplant. This TCR was sampled from a human donor who received a liver transplant. The rearrangement uses TRBV19 and TRBJ2-1, with 8 nucleotides matching TRBD1. The CDR3: CASFDGQGRSNEQFF. The DNA for the CDR3 is TGTGCCAGTTTCGATGGACAGGGACGTAGCAATGAGCAGTTCTTC.